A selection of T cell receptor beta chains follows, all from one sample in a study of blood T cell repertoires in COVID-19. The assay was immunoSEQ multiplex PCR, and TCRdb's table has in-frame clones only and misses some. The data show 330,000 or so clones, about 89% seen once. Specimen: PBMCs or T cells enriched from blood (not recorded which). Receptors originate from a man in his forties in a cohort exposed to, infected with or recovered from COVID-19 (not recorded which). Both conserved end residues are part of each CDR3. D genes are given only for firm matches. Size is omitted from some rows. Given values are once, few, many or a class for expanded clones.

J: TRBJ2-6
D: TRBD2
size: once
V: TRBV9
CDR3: CASSALAGSLGANVLTF
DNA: TGTGCCAGCAGCGCACTAGCGGGATCGTTGGGGGCCAACGTCCTGACTTTC

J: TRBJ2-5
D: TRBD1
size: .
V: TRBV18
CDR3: CASSLRTGGARETQYF
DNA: TGTGCCAGCTCACTCAGGACAGGGGGCGCCCGGGAGACCCAGTACTTC

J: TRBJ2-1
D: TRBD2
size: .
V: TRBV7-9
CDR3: CASSPPPSGKLRNEQFF
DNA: TGTGCCAGCAGTCCCCCCCCTAGCGGGAAGTTGAGGAATGAGCAGTTCTTC

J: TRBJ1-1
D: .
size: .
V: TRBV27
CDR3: CASVSGEGTEAFF
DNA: TGTGCCAGCGTGTCGGGGGAGGGCACTGAAGCTTTCTTT

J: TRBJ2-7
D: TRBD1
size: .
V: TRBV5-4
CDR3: CASSSPGTGSYEQYF
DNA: TGTGCCAGCAGCTCCCCGGGGACAGGGTCCTACGAGCAGTACTTC

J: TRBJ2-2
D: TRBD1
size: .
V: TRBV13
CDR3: CASEGTGTGELFF
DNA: TGTGCCAGCGAGGGGACAGGTACCGGGGAGCTGTTTTTT

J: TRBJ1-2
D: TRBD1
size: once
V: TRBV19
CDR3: CASSTTRQGAEGGYTF
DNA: TGTGCCAGTAGTACGACCCGACAGGGGGCGGAGGGTGGCTACACCTTC

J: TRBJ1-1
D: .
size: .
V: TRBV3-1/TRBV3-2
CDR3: CASSPGTKAFF
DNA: TGTGCCAGCAGCCCCGGGACAAAGGCTTTCTTT

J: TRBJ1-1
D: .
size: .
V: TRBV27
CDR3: CASSLSIGGETEAFF
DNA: TGTGCCAGCAGTTTATCGATTGGGGGGGAAACTGAAGCTTTCTTT

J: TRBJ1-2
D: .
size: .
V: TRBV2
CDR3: CASSEAGGERYTF
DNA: TGTGCCAGCAGTGAAGCAGGAGGCGAGCGCTACACCTTC

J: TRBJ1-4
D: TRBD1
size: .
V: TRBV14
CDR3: CASSPRTGTNEKLFF
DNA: TGTGCCAGCAGCCCGCGGACAGGCACTAATGAAAAACTGTTTTTT

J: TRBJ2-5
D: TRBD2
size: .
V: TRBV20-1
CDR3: CSASPLAGGVETQYF
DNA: TGCAGTGCTAGTCCACTAGCGGGAGGGGTGGAGACCCAGTACTTC

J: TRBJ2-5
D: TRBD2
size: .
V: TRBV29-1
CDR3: CSGTSAETQYF
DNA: TGCAGCGGGACTAGCGCGGAGACCCAGTACTTC

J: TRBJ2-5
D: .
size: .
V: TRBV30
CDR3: CALTSSFQETQYF
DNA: TGTGCCTTGACCTCTAGCTTCCAAGAGACCCAGTACTTC

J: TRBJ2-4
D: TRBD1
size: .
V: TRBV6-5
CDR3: CASSSPGTGGIQYF
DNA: TGTGCCAGCAGCAGTCCCGGGACAGGGGGCATTCAGTACTTC

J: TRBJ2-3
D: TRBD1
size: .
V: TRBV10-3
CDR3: CATNPDRASDTQYF
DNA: TGTGCCACCAACCCCGACAGGGCATCAGATACGCAGTATTTT

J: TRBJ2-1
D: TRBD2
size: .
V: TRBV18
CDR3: CASRGLAGVTYNEQFF
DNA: TGTGCCAGCCGCGGACTAGCGGGAGTTACCTACAATGAGCAGTTCTTC

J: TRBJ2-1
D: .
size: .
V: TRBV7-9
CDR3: CASSLGLLTDEQFF
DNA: TGTGCCAGCAGCTTAGGACTACTCACGGATGAGCAGTTCTTC

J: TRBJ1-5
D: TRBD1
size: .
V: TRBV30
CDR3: CAWSPGQHNQPQHF
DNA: TGTGCCTGGAGTCCGGGACAGCATAATCAGCCCCAGCATTTT

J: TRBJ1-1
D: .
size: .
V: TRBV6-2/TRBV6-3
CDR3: CASSPPLVMNTEAFF
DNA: TGTGCCAGCAGTCCCCCCCTAGTCATGAACACTGAAGCTTTCTTT

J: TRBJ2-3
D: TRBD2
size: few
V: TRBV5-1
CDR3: CASRPIAGVVGATDTQYF
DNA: TGCGCCAGCAGACCGATAGCGGGAGTAGTTGGGGCCACAGATACGCAGTATTTT

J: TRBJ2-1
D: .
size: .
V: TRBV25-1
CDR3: CASSEHYNEQFF
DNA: TGTGCCAGCAGTGAACACTACAATGAGCAGTTCTTC

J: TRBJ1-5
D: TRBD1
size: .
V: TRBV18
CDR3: CASSPPGRGSPQHF
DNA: TGTGCCAGCTCACCACCGGGCAGGGGGAGTCCCCAGCATTTT

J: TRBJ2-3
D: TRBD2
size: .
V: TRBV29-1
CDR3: CSGGGSSGDTDTQYF
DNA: TGCAGCGGAGGAGGGTCTAGCGGTGACACAGATACGCAGTATTTT

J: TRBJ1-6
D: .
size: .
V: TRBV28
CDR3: CASRETHSPPVYNSPLHF
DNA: TGTGCCAGCAGGGAAACCCACAGTCCGCCCGTCTATAATTCACCCCTCCACTTT

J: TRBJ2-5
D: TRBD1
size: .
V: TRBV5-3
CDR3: CARSPEGTGQETQYF
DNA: TGTGCCAGAAGCCCGGAGGGGACAGGACAAGAGACCCAGTACTTC

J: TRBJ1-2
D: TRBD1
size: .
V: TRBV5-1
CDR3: CASSWDRAYGYTF
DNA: TGCGCCAGCAGCTGGGACAGGGCCTATGGCTACACCTTC

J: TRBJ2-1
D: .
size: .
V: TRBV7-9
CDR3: CASSINRDDEQFF
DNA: TGTGCCAGCAGCATTAACAGGGACGATGAGCAGTTCTTC

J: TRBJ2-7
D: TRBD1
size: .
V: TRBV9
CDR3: CASSVDPGTGDSYEQYF
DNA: TGTGCCAGCAGCGTAGACCCCGGGACAGGGGATTCATACGAGCAGTACTTC

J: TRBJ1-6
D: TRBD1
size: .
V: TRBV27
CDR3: CASSLIPGTAYNSPLHF
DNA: TGTGCCAGCAGTCTAATCCCCGGGACAGCATATAATTCACCCCTCCACTTT

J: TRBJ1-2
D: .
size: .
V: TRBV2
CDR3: CASSEARLTGGYTF
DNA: TGTGCCAGCAGTGAAGCGCGTTTGACGGGGGGCTACACCTTC

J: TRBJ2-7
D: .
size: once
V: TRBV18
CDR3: CASSPPSTRNEQYF
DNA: TGTGCCAGCTCACCACCGAGTACGAGGAACGAGCAGTACTTC

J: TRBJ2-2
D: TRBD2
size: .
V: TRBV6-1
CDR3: CASSDDIAGGRRSTGELFF
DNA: TGTGCCAGCAGTGACGATATAGCGGGTGGGAGGAGGAGCACCGGGGAGCTGTTTTTT

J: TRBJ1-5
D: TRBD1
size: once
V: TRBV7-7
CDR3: CASSASPDRGKYSNQPQHF
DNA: TGTGCCAGCAGCGCCTCTCCGGACAGGGGGAAATATAGCAATCAGCCCCAGCATTTT

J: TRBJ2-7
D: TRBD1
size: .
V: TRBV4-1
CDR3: CASSLRAGDRGLYEQYF
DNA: TGCGCCAGCAGCCTAAGGGCGGGGGACAGGGGGCTCTACGAGCAGTACTTC

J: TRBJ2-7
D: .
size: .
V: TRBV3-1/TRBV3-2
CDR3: CASSRTRRGTLSYEQYF
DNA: TGTGCCAGCAGTCGTACCCGACGCGGGACCCTGTCCTACGAGCAGTACTTC

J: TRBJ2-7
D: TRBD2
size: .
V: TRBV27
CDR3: CASSAGTSGRYEQYF
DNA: TGTGCCAGCAGTGCCGGGACTAGCGGGAGATACGAGCAGTACTTC

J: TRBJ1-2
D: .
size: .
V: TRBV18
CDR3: CASSPPGGRGFYGYTF
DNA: TGTGCCAGCTCACCACCCGGCGGCCGAGGCTTCTATGGCTACACCTTC

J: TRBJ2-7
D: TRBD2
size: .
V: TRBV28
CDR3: CASSAPTSGRTYEQYF
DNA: TGTGCCAGCAGTGCACCGACTAGCGGGAGAACTTACGAGCAGTACTTC

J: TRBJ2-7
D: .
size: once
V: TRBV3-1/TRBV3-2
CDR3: CASSQADGDYEQYF
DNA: TGTGCCAGCAGCCAAGCTGACGGAGACTACGAGCAGTACTTC

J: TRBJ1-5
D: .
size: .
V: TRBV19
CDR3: CASSIEPGKPQHF
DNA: TGTGCCAGTAGTATAGAACCGGGGAAGCCCCAGCATTTT

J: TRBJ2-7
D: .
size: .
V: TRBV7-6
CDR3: CASSLGQNLHYEQYF
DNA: TGTGCCAGCAGCTTAGGACAGAACCTGCACTACGAGCAGTACTTC

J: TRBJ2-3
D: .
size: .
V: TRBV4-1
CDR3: CASSQDRGTDTQYF
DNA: TGCGCCAGCAGCCAAGATCGGGGAACAGATACGCAGTATTTT

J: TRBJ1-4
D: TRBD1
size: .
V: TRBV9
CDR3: CASSVGTGGREKLFF
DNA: TGTGCCAGCAGCGTAGGGACAGGGGGCCGTGAAAAACTGTTTTTT

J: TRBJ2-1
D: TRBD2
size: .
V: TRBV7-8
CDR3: CASSPTLGLAGGPLNEQFF
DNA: TGTGCCAGCAGCCCTACCTTAGGACTAGCGGGAGGGCCTTTGAATGAGCAGTTCTTC

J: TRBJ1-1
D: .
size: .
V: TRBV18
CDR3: CASSPTQRQGTEAFF
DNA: TGTGCCAGCTCACCGACCCAACGTCAGGGGACTGAAGCTTTCTTT

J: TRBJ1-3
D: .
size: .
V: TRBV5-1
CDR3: CASSLESSGNTIYF
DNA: TGCGCCAGCAGCTTGGAGAGCTCTGGAAACACCATATATTTT

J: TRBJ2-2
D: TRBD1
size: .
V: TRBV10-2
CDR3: CASIQGVNTGELFF
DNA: TGCGCCAGCATCCAGGGGGTAAACACCGGGGAGCTGTTTTTT

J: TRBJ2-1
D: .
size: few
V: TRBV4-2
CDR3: CASSQGANEQFF
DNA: TGTGCCAGCAGCCAAGGAGCTAATGAGCAGTTCTTC

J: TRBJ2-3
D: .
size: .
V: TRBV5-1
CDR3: CASSLGGSADTQYF
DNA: TGCGCCAGCAGCTTGGGGGGTAGCGCAGATACGCAGTATTTT

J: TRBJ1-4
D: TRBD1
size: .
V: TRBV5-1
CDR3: CASSPQGFGNEKLFF
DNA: TGCGCCAGCAGTCCACAGGGGTTCGGAAATGAAAAACTGTTTTTT

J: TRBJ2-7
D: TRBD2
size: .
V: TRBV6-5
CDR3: CASSSPEREGLEQYF
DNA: TGTGCCAGCAGTTCCCCGGAGCGGGAGGGCCTTGAGCAGTACTTC

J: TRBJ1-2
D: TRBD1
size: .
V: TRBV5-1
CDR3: CASSLAGQGRGYTF
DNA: TGCGCCAGCAGCTTGGCTGGACAGGGTCGCGGCTACACCTTC